This passage covers 17 T cell receptor beta chains from one sample sequenced in a study of a mutant IDH1 vaccine in newly diagnosed glioma (dated by TCRdb to the early 2020s). Sample time point, as interpreted from the label and publication: week 47, end of study. Every vaccine dose consisted of 300 ug of a 20-mer mutant IDH1 peptide in Montanide, administered subcutaneously together with topical imiquimod. No cognate antigen is known for these TCRs. The library was generated by the immunoSEQ multiplex PCR assay. The immuneACCESS repertoire file appears here via TCRdb, limited to in-frame rearrangements. These files lack a portion of the clones; in checked studies, under half of the deficit traces to unresolved V genes, and the cause of the others is not known. This sample has about 56,000 clones in its table, and about 71% of those were observed once. About 5% of the sample rests with the top ten.

The sample in question was PBMCs, obtained from a glioma patient whose treatment included an IDH1 peptide vaccine. The receptor set was obtained from a man aged 50 to 60 with glioma.

The chain uses TRBV9 and TRBJ2-1, with D possibly being TRBD2 (5 bases). The germline V gene has CDR1 SGDLS and CDR2 YYNGEE. V was clipped by 2 bases and J by 5 bases, with 11 bases between them. This CDR3 comprises 14 residues. CDR3 loop: CASSVSGTNNEQFF. The CDR3 nucleotides are TGTGCCAGCAGCGTCAGCGGCACCAACAATGAGCAGTTCTTC.

The chain employs TRBV6-1 and TRBJ1-1; the D gene is possibly TRBD1 (5 bases). Trimming left V 5 bases short and J 0 bases short, with 7 bases between. The CDR3 length is 13 residues. Germline loops: CDR1 MNHNS, CDR2 SASEGT. The CDR3 region is CASSWTLNTEAFF. The CDR3 DNA is TGTGCCAGCAGTTGGACATTGAACACTGAAGCTTTCTTT.

This clone showed up just a few times. The chain has TRBV20-1 and TRBJ1-1, with a weak D call TRBD1 (5 bases). Germline V gene sequence: CDR1 DFQATT, CDR2 SNEGSKA (reference sequence). CDR3 length: 11 residues. Trimming took 3 bases from V and 8 from J, leaving 10 bases between them. The CDR3 sequence is CSARGTGEAFF. CDR3 DNA sequence: TGCAGTGCTAGGGGGACGGGAGAAGCTTTCTTT.

V is TRBV5-1 and J is TRBJ2-7; 7 bases line up with TRBD2. The CDR3 sequence is 13 residues long. Losses at the gene ends were 4 bases for V and 3 bases for J; bases not matched to a gene: 4. The V gene's germline CDR1 is SGHRS and CDR2 YFSETQ. The CDR3 nucleotides are TGCGCCAGCAGCCCTCTAGCGGACTACGAGCAGTACTTC. Its translation: CASSPLADYEQYF.

J is TRBJ2-7 and V is TRBV29-1; TRBD2 agrees at 7 bases. V shed 6 bases and J 1 base; nucleotides not matched to a gene: 12. The germline V gene has CDR1 SQVTM and CDR2 ANQGSEA. The CDR3 is 15 amino acids. CDR3 coding DNA: TGCAGCGTCACGTCATCTCTAGCGGAATCCTACGAGCAGTACTTC. Its translation is CSVTSSLAESYEQYF.

The V and J genes are TRBV18 and TRBJ1-2; the match to TRBD1 covers 7 bases. Germline loops: CDR1 KGHSH, CDR2 LQKENI. V lost 3 bases to trimming and J lost 0 bases; unmatched junction nucleotides: 4. The CDR3 sequence is 15 residues long. CDR3 sequence: CASSPRDSPNYGYTF. The CDR3 nucleotides are TGTGCCAGCTCACCCCGGGACAGTCCTAACTATGGCTACACCTTC.

The genes are TRBV6-6 and TRBJ2-7, with 15 bases aligning to TRBD2. The length of the CDR3 is 15 residues. Per the germline V gene, CDR1 is MNHNY and CDR2 is SVGAGI (reference sequence). Trimming at V came to 6 bases and at J to 4 bases, leaving 4 bases not matched to a gene. Here the CDR3 reads CASRPGTSGRYEQYF. As DNA, the CDR3 is TGTGCCAGCAGGCCCGGGACTAGCGGGAGGTACGAGCAGTACTTC.

The chain combines TRBV7-3 with TRBJ2-5, with TRBD2 as a possible D gene (6 bases). The CDR3 loop spans 14 amino acids. Germline assignment: CDR1 SGHTA and CDR2 FQGTGA. Trimming pared 5 bases from V and 5 bases from J, leaving 15 bases between. CDR3 region: CASSPGFGGETQYF. CDR3 nucleotides: TGTGCCAGCAGCCCCGGGTTTGGGGGGGAGACCCAGTACTTC. Drawing the rest from reference TRBV7-3 and TRBJ2-5, the complete variable domain is GAGVSQTPSNKVTEKGKYVELRCDPISGHTALYWYRQSLGQGPEFLIYFQGTGAADDSGLPNDRFFAVRPEGSVSTLKIQRTERGDSAVYLCASSPGFGGETQYFGPGTRLLVL.

This chain connects TRBV6-5 to TRBJ1-2; 7 positions agree with TRBD1. Trimming cost V 7 bases and J 6 bases; bases outside gene matches: 11. Germline V gene data show CDR1 as MNHEY and CDR2 as SVGAGI. This CDR3 spans 14 amino acids. This chain's CDR3 is CASIDGRGRHGYTF. Written as DNA, the CDR3 is TGTGCCAGCATTGACGGGAGGGGGCGGCATGGCTACACCTTC.

The rearrangement uses TRBV9 and TRBJ2-1, with TRBD1 matching 8 bases. The CDR3 is 15 residues long. Per germline, CDR1 SGDLS and CDR2 YYNGEE. V lost 3 bases, J lost 7 bases, and 9 bases stayed unmatched. CDR3 sequence: CASSGTGSMRNEQFF. CDR3 bases: TGTGCCAGCAGCGGGACAGGGAGCATGAGGAATGAGCAGTTCTTC.

The rearrangement joins TRBV5-1 to TRBJ2-5; no clear D gene. The CDR3 has 14 residues. CDR1 SGHRS and CDR2 YFSETQ come from the germline V gene. Trimming cost V 0 bases and J 7 bases, with 13 bases left between them. DNA of the CDR3: TGCGCCAGCAGCTTGGAAACGGAATTAGGGACCCAGTACTTC. As protein: CASSLETELGTQYF.

The chain employs TRBV10-3 and TRBJ2-7, with D tentatively TRBD1 or TRBD2 (5 bases each). The CDR3 extends over 15 amino acids. The germline V gene encodes CDR1 ENHRY and CDR2 SYGVKD. Trimming removed 4 bases from V and 4 bases from J, with 17 bases in between. Here the CDR3 reads CAISAGTQDDYEQYF. The CDR3 DNA is TGTGCCATCAGTGCGGGGACCCAGGATGATTACGAGCAGTACTTC.

The chain combines TRBV10-3 with TRBJ1-5; weak D call: TRBD1 (5 bases). Germline CDR1 is ENHRY and CDR2 is SYGVKD. This CDR3 region has 15 residues. Trimming shortened V by 3 bases and J by 6 bases, and 15 bases separated the two germline ends. CDR3 amino acids: CAISDGLRGGQPQHF. CDR3 nucleotides: TGTGCCATCAGTGACGGGCTCCGGGGGGGTCAGCCCCAGCATTTT.

This clone was seen more than once but under ten times. V usage is TRBV5-6 and J usage is TRBJ1-4; D is ambiguous. V lost 2 bases, J lost 4 bases, and 9 bases lay in between. Germline CDR1 reads SGHDT; CDR2 reads YYEEEE. The CDR3 extends over 14 amino acids. CDR3 sequence: CASSFKQSNEKLFF. CDR3 bases: TGTGCCAGCAGCTTCAAACAGAGTAATGAAAAACTGTTTTTT.

This rearrangement joins TRBV7-2 to TRBJ2-5; a possible D gene is TRBD2 (5 bases). V lost 2 bases, J lost 4 bases, and 14 bases lay in between. Germline CDR1 SGHTA, CDR2 FQGNSA. This CDR3 is built from 15 residues. The CDR3 here is CASSLSPGKGETQYF. The CDR3, as DNA: TGTGCCAGCAGCTTATCCCCGGGGAAGGGAGAGACCCAGTACTTC.

This chain joins TRBV5-1 and TRBJ2-2; TRBD2 is a possible D gene (7 bases). The CDR3 has 15 amino acids. V lost 2 bases, J lost 7 bases, and 15 bases lay in between. Germline V gene sequence: CDR1 SGHRS, CDR2 YFSETQ. The CDR3 sequence is CASSFPGGGGGELFF. The CDR3 coding sequence is TGCGCCAGCAGCTTCCCAGGCGGGGGCGGCGGGGAGCTGTTTTTT.

This clone occurred a few times. The J gene is TRBJ2-5, the V gene TRBV30; D is unclear. Germline lookup yields CDR1 GTSNPN and CDR2 SVGIG (reference sequence). The CDR3 consists of 12 residues. V lost 5 bases and J lost 5, with 12 bases in between. The CDR3 nucleotides read TGTGCCTGGGGAGAGAGTTTGGAGACCCAGTACTTC. It yields the protein CAWGESLETQYF. Based on the CDR3 plus reference TRBV30 and TRBJ2-5, the full variable domain is SQTIHQWPATLVQPVGSPLSLECTVEGTSNPNLYWYRQAAGRGLQLLFYSVGIGQISSEVPQNLSASRPQDRQFILSSKKLLLSDSGFYLCAWGESLETQYFGPGTRLLVL.